This TCR beta chain was captured by sequencing in a study of blood T cells in healthy people across ages. CDR3 size: 13 residues. Germline lookup yields CDR1 MNHEY and CDR2 SVGAGI. Trimming cost V 2 bases and J 2 bases, with 6 bases left between them. This clonotype was counted a few times. What it binds is unknown. Through a sample-barcoded 5' primer and a J-beta primer mix, a second PCR was run for about 7 to 12 cycles. Every individual sample yielded 3 million or more paired-end reads (each containing CDR3). A single record per CDR3 protein comes from TCRdb applying MiXCR to the 5' RACE reads. The repertoire holds around 700,000 distinct CDR3 sequences, about 25% seen once, with 8% to 10% in the top ten. Study-wide points: A strong correlation was found between TCR beta diversity and the percentage of naive T cells.

In addition, the sample was reused for a study of T cells of mothers and their children. That study adds: Similar effects of thymic selection on TCR recombination output were recorded in related and unrelated pairs. Related mother-child pairs shared slightly more overlap than unrelated pairs, but the difference was non-significant.

The gene calls are TRBV6-5 and TRBJ1-1; D ambiguous. The sequence was obtained from a boy between 5 and 17 years old in good health. The sample consisted of blood. The CDR3 reads CASSYLPNTEAFF. CDR3 nucleotides: TGTGCCAGCAGTTACCTCCCAAACACTGAAGCTTTCTTT.